This T cell receptor beta chain was obtained from a study of T cells in Graves' hyperthyroidism and ophthalmopathy. Over 18 months, lack of ophthalmopathy progression marked Graves' hyperthyroidism as stable. The PBMCs were sourced from fresh peripheral blood (approximately 9 ml). Between the trimmed V and J ends, which lost 0 bases and 0 bases, there was a span of 10 bases. This CDR3 contains 16 residues. CDR1 SGHRS and CDR2 YFSETQ come from the germline V gene. What was amplified from RNA transcripts were TCR beta CDR3 regions. First-round RT-PCR of the TCR CDR3 relied on the HTBI primer set. TCRdb used MiXCR to reprocess the multiplex PCR reads, holding one entry per CDR3 protein. There are a few hundred thousand distinct CDR3 sequences in the sample; over 13% occur only once, and under 20% lies in the top ten.

This clonotype was obtained from a woman between 18 and 29 years old with Graves' hyperthyroidism. The chain couples TRBV5-1 to TRBJ2-1; D uncertain. The sample consisted of blood. CDR3 protein: CASSLDESGSYNEQFF. In DNA form, the CDR3 reads TGCGCCAGCAGCTTGGACGAGTCGGGCTCCTACAATGAGCAGTTCTTC. The variable domain in full, completed from reference TRBV5-1 and TRBJ2-1, reads KAGVTQTPRYLIKTRGQQVTLSCSPISGHRSVSWYQQTPGQGLQFLFEYFSETQRNKGNFPGRFSGRQFSNSRSEMNVSTLELGDSALYLCASSLDESGSYNEQFFGPGTRLTVL.